This T cell receptor beta chain was sequenced during a study of somatic mutations in cytotoxic T cells in rheumatoid arthritis. The overall study: Blood samples of around 30 ml were drawn from patients (in EDTA) right after diagnosis and before any treatment.

Authors' methods: Concordance between patient CD8+ clones exceeding 1% and published virus-specific TCRB sequences was infrequent. Only in-frame clones appear in the TCRdb table, and some are missing; sequencing was by immunoSEQ multiplex PCR. The V and J calls and clone size come from that table; D and trimming were worked out from the DNA. The top ten clones hold around a sixth of a sample with about 15,000 clones, over 70% of them seen once. Germline CDR1 and CDR2: SGHVS and FNYEAQ. The V and J ends lost 1 base and 12 bases respectively, with 12 bases between them. The CDR3 spans 13 residues. The chain is built from TRBV7-6 and TRBJ1-4; a possible D gene is TRBD1 (5 bases). Material for sequencing was CD8+ T cells sorted from blood. This clonotype was sampled from an adult with rheumatoid arthritis. The DNA for the CDR3 is TGTGCCAGCAGCTTAGGGGGCGGAGGGGAACTGTTTTTT. It encodes CASSLGGGGELFF.